The 5 T cell receptor beta chains below come from one sample, sequenced in a study of tumor and adjacent non-tumor tissue in lung cancer. Three rounds of nested PCR, following a modified ARM-PCR protocol, produced the TCRbeta library. TCRdb used MiXCR to reprocess the multiplex PCR reads, holding one entry per CDR3 protein. The repertoire holds tens of thousands of distinct CDR3 sequences, with approximately 73% as singletons. The template was RNA from unsorted bulk tissue. The source material was lung tumor tissue. These receptor sequences come from a man aged 55 to 70 with non-small cell lung cancer.

This clonotype has just a few counts. This may be a read error: a much more frequent sequence differs by one nucleotide. The chain combines TRBV29-1 with TRBJ1-1; D is ambiguous. The CDR3 runs to 12 residues. The V gene's germline CDR1 is SQVTM and CDR2 ANQGSEA. In DNA form, the CDR3 reads TGCAGCTATAATAAGCGGAACAATGAAGCTTTCTTT. It is translated as CSYNKRNNEAFF.

Concerning this clonotype: The conserved phenylalanine or tryptophan is not found at the CDR3 terminus, so this likely reflects a read error. The V gene is TRBV28, the J gene TRBJ1-5, with D possibly TRBD1 on 5 matching bases. Per the germline V gene, CDR1 is MDHEN and CDR2 is SYDVKM. The CDR3 has 15 residues. Trimming pared 3 bases from V and 4 bases from J, leaving 13 bases between. CDR3 DNA sequence: TGTGCCAGCAGTTTGTGGGGGGTGGGGAATCAGCCCCAGCATTGT. It yields the protein CASSLWGVGNQPQHC.

Only a few counts were recorded for this clonotype. This may come from a read error, since a much larger clone is one base off. This chain joins TRBV6-6 and TRBJ2-1, with 7 positions matching TRBD2. The CDR3 is made up of 12 amino acids. Germline-derived CDR1 and CDR2 are MNHNY and SVGAGI (reference sequence). Trimming removed 6 bases from V and 6 bases from J; junction bases left unmatched: 2. CDR3 in amino acids: CASRRGSNEQFF. CDR3 bases: TGTGCCAGCAGGCGGGGGAGCAATGAGCAGTTCTTC.

This clonotype occurred a few times. An end of the junction does not agree with germline; a read error may underlie this. This sequence joins TRBV6-5 and TRBJ2-5, with a weak D call TRBD2 (7 bases). The length of the CDR3 is 13 residues. Germline lookup yields CDR1 MNHEY and CDR2 SVGAGI. The CDR3 is CASGGGLGETRYF. The CDR3 bases are TGTGCCAGCGGGGGGGGGCTGGGGGAGACCCGGTACTTC.

This clonotype is judged large. V usage is TRBV6-5 and J usage is TRBJ1-3, with D uncertain. This CDR3 has 17 residues. V shed 7 bases and J shed 0 bases, with 19 bases lying between them. Germline V gives CDR1 MNHEY, CDR2 SVGAGI. CDR3 amino acids: CASTETSPRSSGNTIYF. CDR3 sequence (DNA): TGTGCCAGCACCGAAACCTCCCCGCGGTCCTCTGGAAACACCATATATTTT.